These 27 T cell receptor beta chains were sequenced from one sample in a study of T cell changes during pregnancy in multiple sclerosis. Data came from immunoSEQ multiplex PCR; TCRdb stores just in-frame clones and leaves some out. In the table there are about 100,000 clones, around 93% of which are singletons. The sample here was peripheral blood, taken before pregnancy. The source of these receptors is a female donor with multiple sclerosis, enrolled in a pregnancy study.

This clone has a single count. The chain joins TRBV27 to TRBJ2-1; tentatively, D is TRBD2 (5 bases). The V and J ends lost 2 bases and 4 bases respectively, with 12 bases between them. Germline CDR1 and CDR2: MNHEY and SMNVEV (reference sequence). The CDR3 totals 15 residues. CDR3 protein: CASSLQATRYNEQFF. In DNA, the CDR3 is TGTGCCAGCAGTTTACAGGCCACTAGGTACAATGAGCAGTTCTTC.

This sequence joins TRBV11-3 and TRBJ2-5, with 10 bases matching TRBD1. The ends lost 5 bases at V and 5 bases at J; junction bases unmatched: 8. The CDR3 contains 15 residues. CDR1 and CDR2 from the germline V gene are SGHNT and YENEEA. The CDR3 coding sequence is TGTGCCAGCAGCGCCGGGACAGGGGTGGAGGAGACCCAGTACTTC. Amino acid sequence: CASSAGTGVEETQYF. Complete variable domain (other parts from reference TRBV11-3 and TRBJ2-5): EAGVVQSPRYKIIEKKQPVAFWCNPISGHNTLYWYLQNLGQGPELLIRYENEEAVDDSQLPKDRFSAERLKGVDSTLKIQPAELGDSAVYLCASSAGTGVEETQYFGPGTRLLVL.

This clone was detected only a few times. CDR3 DNA sequence: TGTGCCAGCAGCTTATCTTCACCGGGGGAAGAGCAGTACTTC. This codes for CASSLSSPGEEQYF. The chain uses TRBV7-9 and TRBJ2-7, with a tentative D call TRBD2 (6 bases). This CDR3 comprises 14 residues. Germline V CDR1 and CDR2: SEHNR, FQNEAQ (reference sequence). Trimming took off 2 bases at V and 7 bases at J, with 15 bases between the two ends.

V and J are TRBV6-1 and TRBJ2-1; 9 nucleotides match TRBD1. The CDR3 length is 15 residues. Per the germline V gene, CDR1 is MNHNS and CDR2 is SASEGT. V shed 4 bases and J 4 bases; nucleotides not matched to a gene: 5. The DNA of the CDR3 is TGTGCCAGCAGTGCCGATGGACAGGGGTACAATGAGCAGTTCTTC. This translates into CASSADGQGYNEQFF.

The chain combines TRBV30 with TRBJ2-5; D perhaps matches TRBD2 (5 bases). The J call may be in error: the DNA end matches TRBJ2-7 better. Germline V lookup: CDR1 GTSNPN, CDR2 SVGIG (reference sequence). CDR3 length: 14 amino acids. CDR3 amino acids: CAWSVASRTYEQYF. CDR3 nucleotide sequence: TGTGCCTGGAGTGTGGCTAGCAGAACCTACGAGCAGTACTTC.

Of note for this clone: Other DNA sequences in the sample encode the same CDR3. The rearrangement links TRBV27 to TRBJ2-7; possible D gene TRBD1, 6 bases. Looked up from germline, CDR1 is MNHEY and CDR2 is SMNVEV (reference sequence). The CDR3 runs to 12 residues. Trimming took off 6 bases at V and 3 bases at J, with 9 bases between the two ends. The CDR3 region is CASSSQGYEQYF. CDR3 nucleotides: TGTGCCAGCAGCTCACAGGGCTACGAGCAGTACTTC.

V and J are TRBV19 and TRBJ2-2, with TRBD2 matching 8 bases. V trimming: 8 bases; J trimming: 1 base; junction bases outside the gene matches: 6. CDR1 and CDR2 (germline): LNHDA, SQIVND (reference sequence). This CDR3 has 15 residues. CDR3 in amino acids: CASFHSGGNTGELFF. CDR3 bases: TGTGCCAGTTTCCACAGCGGGGGGAACACCGGGGAGCTGTTTTTT.

The chain has TRBV7-8 and TRBJ1-5; TRBD1 is a possible D gene (5 bases). The CDR3 runs to 14 residues. Germline values: CDR1 SGHVS, CDR2 FQNEAQ. The V end was cut by 8 bases, the J end by 4 bases, with 15 bases between. The CDR3 sequence is CASGGRQTNQPQHF. CDR3 nucleotides: TGTGCCAGCGGGGGGAGACAGACGAATCAGCCCCAGCATTTT.

The chain couples TRBV28 to TRBJ2-7; TRBD2 matches 13 bases. The germline CDR1 and CDR2 sequences are MDHEN and SYDVKM. Unmatched junction bases numbered 5, after V lost 6 bases and J lost 6 bases. This CDR3 spans 14 amino acids. DNA for the CDR3: TGTGCCAGCAGACCGGGACTAGCGGGAACCGAGCAGTACTTC. This encodes CASRPGLAGTEQYF.

The chain recombines TRBV10-2 with TRBJ2-7, with a weak D call TRBD2 (6 bases). The V end was cut by 6 bases, the J end by 3 bases, with 18 bases between. CDR1 and CDR2 (germline): WSHSY, SAAADI. CDR3 size: 15 residues. The CDR3 bases are TGCGCCAGCAGCCTCTTCGCGGGACCTAACTACGAGCAGTACTTC. Its translation is CASSLFAGPNYEQYF.

The chain links TRBV19 to TRBJ1-5; D may be TRBD1 (6 bases). V was shortened by 3 bases and J by 2 bases, with 11 bases between the two germline ends. Germline values: CDR1 LNHDA, CDR2 SQIVND (reference sequence). This CDR3 region has 15 residues. The CDR3 region is CASSIRGVGNQPQHF. The CDR3 DNA reads as TGTGCCAGTAGTATCAGGGGAGTGGGCAATCAGCCCCAGCATTTT.

The CDR3 nucleotides are TGTGCCAGCAGTCCAGGGGGCGGTGGCTACACCTTC. It yields the protein CASSPGGGGYTF. V and J are TRBV6-5 and TRBJ1-2; 8 nucleotides line up with TRBD1. CDR3 length: 12 residues. CDR1 and CDR2 from the germline V gene are MNHEY and SVGAGI. Germline trimming cut 5 bases from V and 7 bases from J; bases unmatched to any gene: 3.

This chain links TRBV5-4 with TRBJ2-3; D gene uncertain. The CDR3 extends over 11 amino acids. The V gene's germline CDR1 is SGHNT and CDR2 YYREEE (reference sequence). The germline V and J ends were trimmed by 4 bases and 7 bases, with 7 bases remaining between them. The CDR3 DNA follows: TGTGCCAGCAGCCTTGACAATACGCAGTATTTT. This sequence encodes CASSLDNTQYF.

V is TRBV28 and J is TRBJ2-7; 11 bases align to TRBD2. Germline CDR1 MDHEN, CDR2 SYDVKM. This CDR3 spans 15 amino acids. Trimming took 6 bases from V and 0 from J; bases not matched to a gene: 4. CDR3 sequence: CASRPGLAASYEQYF. The CDR3 coding sequence is TGTGCCAGCAGACCGGGACTAGCGGCCTCCTACGAGCAGTACTTC.

CDR3 residues: CASSFGGQETQYF. The CDR3 DNA is TGTGCCAGCAGCTTCGGCGGCCAAGAGACCCAGTACTTC. The chain carries TRBV7-8 and TRBJ2-5; D gene uncertain. V was trimmed by 3 bases and J by 1 base, leaving 6 bases between them. Per germline, CDR1 SGHVS and CDR2 FQNEAQ. The CDR3 spans 13 residues.

This clone came up a few times. Likely a read error: the CDR3 ends without its conserved phenylalanine or tryptophan. No DNA is shown, since the ends of the CDR3 on it are uncertain; the CDR3 is the one TCRdb lists. The J gene is TRBJ2-4, the V gene TRBV12-1; the DNA was not compared with TRBD1, the D call given in the table. TRBV12-1 is a pseudogene locus. The CDR3 region is 16 residues in length, termini included. The CDR3 sequence is CASSFGMWDRTLKLNR.

The chain couples TRBV29-1 to TRBJ1-1; 7 positions match TRBD1. The J segment lost 4 bases and the V segment lost 4 bases, leaving 6 bases of the junction unmatched. This CDR3 contains 13 residues. Germline CDR1 reads SQVTM; CDR2 reads ANQGSEA. The CDR3 coding sequence is TGCAGCGTTGCCCGACGACAGGGCACTGAAGCTTTCTTT. This translates into CSVARRQGTEAFF.

This clone is termed medium-sized. This sequence joins TRBV20-1 and TRBJ2-7, with D tentatively TRBD2 (6 bases). The CDR3 loop spans 11 amino acids. Per germline, CDR1 DFQATT and CDR2 SNEGSKA (reference sequence). V lost 5 bases, J lost 6 bases, and 11 bases lay in between. The CDR3 loop is CSARRLVEQYF. CDR3 bases: TGCAGTGCTCGAAGACTAGTCGAGCAGTACTTC.

The chain couples TRBV29-1 to TRBJ2-1; 10 nucleotides line up with TRBD2. Looked up from germline, CDR1 is SQVTM and CDR2 is ANQGSEA. The CDR3 spans 15 residues. Trimming took 1 base from V and 7 from J; bases not matched to a gene: 7. CDR3 bases: TGCAGCGTTGAAGGAATTAGCGGGAGGAGGAATGAGCAGTTCTTC. It codes for CSVEGISGRRNEQFF.

This clone was detected a few times. The chain couples TRBV5-1 to TRBJ1-1; D might be TRBD1 (5 bases). The germline V gene has CDR1 SGHRS and CDR2 YFSETQ. The V end was cut by 4 bases, the J end by 0 bases, with 10 bases between. The CDR3 is 14 amino acids. DNA for the CDR3: TGCGCCAGCAGCCCAGGGAGGATGAACACTGAAGCTTTCTTT. It specifies CASSPGRMNTEAFF.

V and J are TRBV5-1 and TRBJ1-1; 12 positions agree with TRBD1. Germline lookup yields CDR1 SGHRS and CDR2 YFSETQ. V lost 0 bases and J lost 0; bases outside the gene matches: 6. The CDR3 consists of 18 residues. The CDR3, as DNA: TGCGCCAGCAGCTTGGGGGGACAGGGGGCCCTCATGAACACTGAAGCTTTCTTT. This encodes CASSLGGQGALMNTEAFF.

The rearrangement uses TRBV28 and TRBJ2-2; TRBD2 matches 8 bases. The CDR3 runs to 14 residues. The trim removed 8 bases at V and 0 bases at J, leaving 2 bases unmatched. The germline gives CDR1 MDHEN, CDR2 SYDVKM. CDR3 DNA sequence: TGTGCCAGCGTTAGCGGGACGAACACCGGGGAGCTGTTTTTT. Translation: CASVSGTNTGELFF.

Only one count was recorded for this clone. This chain links TRBV9 with TRBJ2-1, with TRBD2 matching 14 bases. The ends lost 3 bases at V and 8 bases at J; junction bases unmatched: 7. The CDR3 runs to 16 residues. CDR1 is SGDLS and CDR2 is YYNGEE in the germline V gene. This CDR3 is CASSGPGLAGGHEQFF. CDR3 in DNA: TGTGCCAGCAGCGGGCCTGGACTAGCGGGAGGTCATGAGCAGTTCTTC. The whole variable domain, remainder taken from reference TRBV9 and TRBJ2-1, is DSGVTQTPKHLITATGQRVTLRCSPRSGDLSVYWYQQSLDQGLQFLIQYYNGEERAKGNILERFSAQQFPDLHSELNLSSLELGDSALYFCASSGPGLAGGHEQFFGPGTRLTVL.

V and J are TRBV30 and TRBJ2-3; D unclear. Trimming cost V 1 base and J 4 bases, with 3 bases left between them. Looked up from germline, CDR1 is GTSNPN and CDR2 is SVGIG (reference sequence). CDR3 size: 11 residues. CDR3 residues: CAWSAADTQYF. CDR3 coding DNA: TGTGCCTGGAGTGCTGCAGATACGCAGTATTTT.

V is TRBV5-1 and J is TRBJ2-7; 8 bases match TRBD1. V lost 2 bases and J lost 3; bases outside the gene matches: 1. Per germline, CDR1 SGHRS and CDR2 YFSETQ. The length of the CDR3 is 13 residues. The CDR3 DNA sequence: TGCGCCAGCAGCTTAACAGGGGGCTACGAGCAGTACTTC. Its translation: CASSLTGGYEQYF.

The chain has TRBV5-4 and TRBJ2-7; tentatively, D is TRBD2 (5 bases). The CDR3 runs to 14 residues. CDR1 and CDR2 from the germline V gene are SGHNT and YYREEE (reference sequence). The ends were cut back, 2 bases at V and 4 bases at J, with 13 bases in the middle. For the CDR3, the DNA is TGTGCCAGCAGCTTAGGTGGGAGCGCGTACGAGCAGTACTTC. This sequence encodes CASSLGGSAYEQYF.

The V gene is TRBV2, the J gene TRBJ2-1; possibly TRBD1 for D (5 bases). From germline, CDR1 is SNHLY and CDR2 FYNNEI. The CDR3 length is 16 residues. Trimming left V 3 bases short and J 2 bases short, with 14 bases between. This CDR3 is CASSDGAILAYNEQFF. CDR3 DNA sequence: TGTGCCAGCAGTGATGGGGCGATCCTGGCCTACAATGAGCAGTTCTTC.